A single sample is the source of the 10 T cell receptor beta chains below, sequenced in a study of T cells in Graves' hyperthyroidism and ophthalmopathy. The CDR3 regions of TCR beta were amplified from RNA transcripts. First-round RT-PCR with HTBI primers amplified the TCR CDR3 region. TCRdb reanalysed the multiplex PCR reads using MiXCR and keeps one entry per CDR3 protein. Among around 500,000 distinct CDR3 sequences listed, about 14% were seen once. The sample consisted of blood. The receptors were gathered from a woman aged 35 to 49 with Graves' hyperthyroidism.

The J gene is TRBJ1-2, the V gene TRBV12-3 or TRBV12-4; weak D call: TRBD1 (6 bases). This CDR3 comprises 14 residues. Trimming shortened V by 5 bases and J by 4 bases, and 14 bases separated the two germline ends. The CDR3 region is CASSPTGRLYGYTF. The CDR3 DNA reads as TGTGCCAGCAGTCCTACAGGGCGGCTCTATGGCTACACCTTC.

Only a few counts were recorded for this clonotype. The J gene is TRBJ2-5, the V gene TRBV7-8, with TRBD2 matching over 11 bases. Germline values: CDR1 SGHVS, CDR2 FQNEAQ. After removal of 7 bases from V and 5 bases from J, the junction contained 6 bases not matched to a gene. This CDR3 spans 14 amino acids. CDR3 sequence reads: CASKGSGRVETQYF. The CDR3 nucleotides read TGTGCCAGCAAGGGTAGCGGGAGGGTGGAGACCCAGTACTTC.

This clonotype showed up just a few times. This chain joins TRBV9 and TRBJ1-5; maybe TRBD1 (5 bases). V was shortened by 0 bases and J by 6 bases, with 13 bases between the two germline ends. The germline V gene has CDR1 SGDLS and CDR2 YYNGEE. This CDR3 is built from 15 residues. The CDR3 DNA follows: TGTGCCAGCAGCGTAGCTTGGGGGGATTCTCAGCCCCAGCATTTT. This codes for CASSVAWGDSQPQHF.

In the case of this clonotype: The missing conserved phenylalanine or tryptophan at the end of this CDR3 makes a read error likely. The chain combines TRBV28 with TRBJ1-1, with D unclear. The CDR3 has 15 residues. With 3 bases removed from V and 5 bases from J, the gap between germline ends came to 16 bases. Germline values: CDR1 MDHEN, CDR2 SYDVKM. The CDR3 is CASSLAQTVGTEAFL. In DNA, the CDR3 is TGTGCCAGCAGTTTGGCCCAGACTGTGGGGACTGAAGCTTTCCTT.

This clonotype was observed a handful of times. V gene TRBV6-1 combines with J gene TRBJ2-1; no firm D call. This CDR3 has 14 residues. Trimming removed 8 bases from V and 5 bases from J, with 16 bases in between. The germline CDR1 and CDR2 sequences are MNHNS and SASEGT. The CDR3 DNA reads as TGTGCCAGCCACATAGGCTCACGCCACAATGAGCAGTTCTTC. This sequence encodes CASHIGSRHNEQFF.

CDR3 coding DNA: TGTGCCAGCAGTGTAACAGGGATCGGGGAGCAGTACTTC. Encoded protein: CASSVTGIGEQYF. The chain combines TRBV6-1 with TRBJ2-7; TRBD1 might be the D (6 bases). The germline V gene encodes CDR1 MNHNS and CDR2 SASEGT. Trimming took 4 bases from V and 7 from J, leaving 14 bases between them. This CDR3 comprises 13 residues.

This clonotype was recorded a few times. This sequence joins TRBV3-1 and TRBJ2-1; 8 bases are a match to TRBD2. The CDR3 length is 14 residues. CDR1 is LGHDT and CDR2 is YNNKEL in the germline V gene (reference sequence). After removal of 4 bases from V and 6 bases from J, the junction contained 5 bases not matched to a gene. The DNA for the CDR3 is TGTGCCAGCAGCCTCATAGCGGGGTTCAATGAGCAGTTCTTC. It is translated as CASSLIAGFNEQFF.

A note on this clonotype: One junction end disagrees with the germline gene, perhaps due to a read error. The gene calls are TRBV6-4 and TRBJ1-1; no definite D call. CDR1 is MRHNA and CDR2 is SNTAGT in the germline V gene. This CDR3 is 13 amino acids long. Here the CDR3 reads CASSESLNTEVFF. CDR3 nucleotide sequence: TGTGCCAGCAGTGAGTCGTTGAACACTGAAGTTTTCTTT.

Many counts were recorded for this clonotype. The CDR3 nucleotides read TGTGCCTGCTGGGCGGGGAGAGGCTACACCTTC. Its translation: CACWAGRGYTF. V is TRBV30 and J is TRBJ1-2; no clear D. Germline values: CDR1 GTSNPN, CDR2 SVGIG (reference sequence). This CDR3 comprises 11 residues. V was shortened by 6 bases and J by 8 bases, with 13 bases between the two germline ends.

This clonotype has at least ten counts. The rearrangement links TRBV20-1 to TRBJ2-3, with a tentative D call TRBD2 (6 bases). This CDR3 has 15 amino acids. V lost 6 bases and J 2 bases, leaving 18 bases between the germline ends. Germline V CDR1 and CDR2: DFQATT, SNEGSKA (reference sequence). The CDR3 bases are TGCAGTGCCCTTCGGGGAGGACTTCTCACAGATACGCAGTATTTT. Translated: CSALRGGLLTDTQYF.